The sequence of this T cell receptor (beta chain) was determined in a study of CD8 T cells in ankylosing spondylitis. Study results and caveats: About 8 highly homologous variants made up a TCR beta motif, and this motif appeared characteristic of ankylosing spondylitis blood. Clones that were linked to disease were CD8+ and were relatively rare in peripheral blood.

TCRdb reprocessed the 5' RACE reads with MiXCR, giving one entry per CDR3 protein. The top ten clones hold just over 1% of a sample with about 480,000 distinct CDR3 sequences, roughly 17% of them seen once. Comment on this clonotype: Its antigen is undetermined.

Germline CDR1 and CDR2: KGHDR and SFDVKD. The ends were cut back, 9 bases at V and 7 bases at J, with 15 bases in the middle. There are 13 residues in the CDR3. This TCR was sampled from a male donor with ankylosing spondylitis. The rearrangement joins TRBV24-1 to TRBJ2-1, with D perhaps TRBD1 or TRBD2 (6 bases each). The sample was blood, either unsorted or a sorted T cell fraction (not recorded which). CDR3 DNA: TGTGCCACCGGCGGGCAGGGGAGGAATGAGCAGTTCTTC. This sequence encodes CATGGQGRNEQFF.